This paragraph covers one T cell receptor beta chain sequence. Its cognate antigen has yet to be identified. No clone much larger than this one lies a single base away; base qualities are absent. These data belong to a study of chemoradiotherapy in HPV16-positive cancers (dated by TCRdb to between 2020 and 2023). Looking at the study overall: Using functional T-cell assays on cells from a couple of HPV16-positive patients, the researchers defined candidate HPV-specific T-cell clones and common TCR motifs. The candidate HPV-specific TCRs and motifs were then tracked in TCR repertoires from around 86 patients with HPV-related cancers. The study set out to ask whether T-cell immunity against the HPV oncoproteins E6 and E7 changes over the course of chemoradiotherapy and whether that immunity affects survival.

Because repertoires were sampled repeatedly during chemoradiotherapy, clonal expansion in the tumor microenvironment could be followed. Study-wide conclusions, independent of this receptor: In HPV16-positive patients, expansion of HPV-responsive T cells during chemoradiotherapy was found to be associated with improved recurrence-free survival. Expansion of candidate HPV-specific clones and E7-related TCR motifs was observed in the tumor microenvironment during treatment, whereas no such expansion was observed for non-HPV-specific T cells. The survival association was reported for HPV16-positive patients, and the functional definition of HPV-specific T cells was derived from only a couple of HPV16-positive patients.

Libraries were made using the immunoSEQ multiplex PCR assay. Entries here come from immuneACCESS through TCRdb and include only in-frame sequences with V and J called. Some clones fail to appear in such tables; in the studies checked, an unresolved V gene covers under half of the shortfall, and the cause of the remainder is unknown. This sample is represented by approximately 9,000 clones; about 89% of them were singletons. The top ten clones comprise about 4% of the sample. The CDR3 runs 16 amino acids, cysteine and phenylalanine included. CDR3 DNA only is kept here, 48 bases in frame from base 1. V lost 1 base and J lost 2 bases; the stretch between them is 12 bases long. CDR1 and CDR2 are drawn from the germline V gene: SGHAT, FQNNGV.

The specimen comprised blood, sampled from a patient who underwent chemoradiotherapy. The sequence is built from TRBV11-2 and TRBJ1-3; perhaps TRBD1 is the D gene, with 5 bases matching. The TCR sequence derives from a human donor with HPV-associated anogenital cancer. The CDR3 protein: CASSLGGTVTGNTIYF. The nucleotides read TGTGCCAGCAGCTTAGGGGGGACGGTTACTGGAAACACCATATATTTT.